This T cell receptor (beta chain) was sequenced in a study of T cell responses to AZD1222 COVID-19 vaccine. Overall study context: Second-dose intervals of approximately 4 or approximately 12 weeks were pooled.

Study conclusions and caveats: Vaccination with two AZD1222 doses was followed by a rise in Spike-specific TCR breadth and depth. Close to half of all spike-specific TCRs reportedly target regions of the variants that are unmutated. No day 14 peak samples; only post-peak repertoires were characterized.

Sequenced by immunoSEQ multiplex PCR; TCRdb stores in-frame clones only, minus some. The data hold more than 110,000 clones, with approximately 90% observed a single time. In the case of this clone: Its antigen is currently unknown.

Trimming took off 1 base at V and 0 bases at J, with 7 bases between the two ends. The CDR3 runs to 16 residues. The germline V gene has CDR1 SGHVS and CDR2 FQNEAQ. This receptor was obtained from an adult in good health. This material consisted of peripheral blood, taken on day 0 of AZD1222 vaccination. The J gene is TRBJ1-6, the V gene TRBV7-8; D gene unclear. Written as DNA, the CDR3 is TGTGCCAGCAGCTTAGTTCGAGGCTCCTATAATTCACCCCTCCACTTT. It translates to CASSLVRGSYNSPLHF. The whole variable domain, remainder taken from reference TRBV7-8 and TRBJ1-6, is GAGVSQSPRYKVAKRGQDVALRCDPISGHVSLFWYQQALGQGPEFLTYFQNEAQLDKSGLPSDRFFAERPEGSVSTLKIQRTQQEDSAVYLCASSLVRGSYNSPLHFGNGTRLTVT.